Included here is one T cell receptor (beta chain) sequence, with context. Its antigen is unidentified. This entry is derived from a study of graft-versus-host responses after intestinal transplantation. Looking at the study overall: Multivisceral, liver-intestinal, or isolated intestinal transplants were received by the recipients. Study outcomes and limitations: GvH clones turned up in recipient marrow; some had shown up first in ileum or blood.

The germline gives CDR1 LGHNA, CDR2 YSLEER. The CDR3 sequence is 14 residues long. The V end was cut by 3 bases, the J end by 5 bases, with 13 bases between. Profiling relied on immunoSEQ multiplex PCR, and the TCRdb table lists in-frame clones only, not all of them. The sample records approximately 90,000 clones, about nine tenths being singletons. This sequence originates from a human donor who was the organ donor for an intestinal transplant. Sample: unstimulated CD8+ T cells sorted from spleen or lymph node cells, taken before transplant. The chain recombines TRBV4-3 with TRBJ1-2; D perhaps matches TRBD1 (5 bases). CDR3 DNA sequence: TGCGCCAGCAGCCATCGGGGGGGAGTATATGGCTACACCTTC. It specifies CASSHRGGVYGYTF.